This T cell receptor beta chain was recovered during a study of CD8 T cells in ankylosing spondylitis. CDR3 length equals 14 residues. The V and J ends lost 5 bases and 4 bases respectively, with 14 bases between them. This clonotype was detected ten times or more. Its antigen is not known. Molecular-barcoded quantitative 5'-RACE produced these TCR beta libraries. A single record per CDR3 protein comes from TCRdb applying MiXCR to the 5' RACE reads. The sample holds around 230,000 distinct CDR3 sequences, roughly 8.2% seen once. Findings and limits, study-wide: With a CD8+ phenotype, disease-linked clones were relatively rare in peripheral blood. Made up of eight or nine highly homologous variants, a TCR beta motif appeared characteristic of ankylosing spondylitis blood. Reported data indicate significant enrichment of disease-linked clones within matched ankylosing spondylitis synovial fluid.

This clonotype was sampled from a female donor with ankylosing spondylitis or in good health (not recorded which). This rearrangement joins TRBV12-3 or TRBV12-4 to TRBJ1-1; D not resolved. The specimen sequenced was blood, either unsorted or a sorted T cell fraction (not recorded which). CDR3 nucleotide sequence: TGTGCCAGCAGTCTCCTCGCCGTTGGCACTGAAGCTTTCTTT. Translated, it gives CASSLLAVGTEAFF.